Shown below are 14 T cell receptor beta chains from a single sample sequenced in a study of PD-1 blockade in mismatch repair-deficient tumors. Sequencing was performed with immunoSEQ multiplex PCR; in TCRdb, only in-frame clones are kept and a portion is missing. The data contain 60,000 to 70,000 clones, around 88% of them singletons. The sample in question was peripheral blood, obtained 52 weeks after starting pembrolizumab. These receptors came from an adult with mismatch repair-deficient cancer.

The chain has TRBV5-6 and TRBJ2-7; the match to TRBD2 covers 9 bases. V lost 3 bases to trimming and J lost 4 bases; unmatched junction nucleotides: 20. Germline V gives CDR1 SGHDT, CDR2 YYEEEE. The CDR3 consists of 19 residues. This CDR3 is CASSSGPGSVAGVGYEQYF. Written as DNA, the CDR3 is TGTGCCAGCAGCTCGGGCCCTGGTTCGGTAGCGGGAGTGGGGTACGAGCAGTACTTC. Full variable domain (rest looked up from reference TRBV5-6 and TRBJ2-7): DAGVTQSPTHLIKTRGQQVTLRCSPKSGHDTVSWYQQALGQGPQFIFQYYEEEERQRGNFPDRFSGHQFPNYSSELNVNALLLGDSALYLCASSSGPGSVAGVGYEQYFGPGTRLTVT.

A single count supports this clone. The chain links TRBV5-8 to TRBJ1-5, with 8 bases matching TRBD1. The CDR3 is made up of 17 amino acids. Trimming removed 2 bases from V and 5 bases from J; junction bases left unmatched: 12. CDR1 is SGHTS and CDR2 is YDEGEE in the germline V gene. The CDR3 region has the DNA TGTGCCAGCAGCTTCTTCACCGGACAGGGTAGGCATCAGCCCCAGCATTTT. This encodes CASSFFTGQGRHQPQHF.

V and J are TRBV6-5 and TRBJ2-3, with a tentative D call TRBD1 (5 bases). Looked up from germline, CDR1 is MNHEY and CDR2 is SVGAGI. Trimming removed 4 bases from V and 2 bases from J, with 10 bases in between. The CDR3 runs 14 residues. In nucleotides, the CDR3 is TGTGCCAGCAGTTGGGCAGGGATCACAGATACGCAGTATTTT. The encoded protein is CASSWAGITDTQYF.

The chain carries TRBV9 and TRBJ2-3; 13 bases agree with TRBD2. Losses at the gene ends were 3 bases for V and 6 bases for J; bases not matched to a gene: 7. The germline gives CDR1 SGDLS, CDR2 YYNGEE. CDR3 size: 16 residues. CDR3 residues: CASSAGLAGPVDTQYF. CDR3 nucleotide sequence: TGTGCCAGCAGCGCGGGACTAGCGGGACCTGTTGATACGCAGTATTTT. Combining the CDR3 with reference TRBV9 and TRBJ2-3 gives the whole variable domain DSGVTQTPKHLITATGQRVTLRCSPRSGDLSVYWYQQSLDQGLQFLIQYYNGEERAKGNILERFSAQQFPDLHSELNLSSLELGDSALYFCASSAGLAGPVDTQYFGPGTRLTVL.

In this sample, this clone turned up once. V and J are TRBV5-1 and TRBJ2-5; TRBD1 matches at 8 bases. Germline-derived CDR1 and CDR2 are SGHRS and YFSETQ. The J segment lost 0 bases and the V segment lost 4 bases, leaving 5 bases of the junction unmatched. The CDR3 consists of 15 residues. Written as DNA, the CDR3 is TGCGCCAGCAGCATAGGGACAGGTAACCAAGAGACCCAGTACTTC. Encoded protein: CASSIGTGNQETQYF.

Notes on this clone: The sample contains more than one DNA sequence encoding this CDR3. The rearrangement links TRBV19 to TRBJ2-7, with TRBD1 identical over 10 bases. With V trimmed by 3 bases and J by 4 bases, 3 bases remained unmatched. The germline V gene encodes CDR1 LNHDA and CDR2 SQIVND (reference sequence). The CDR3 spans 14 residues. This CDR3 is CASSIGQGGYEQYF. CDR3 nucleotide sequence: TGTGCCAGTAGTATCGGACAGGGGGGGTACGAGCAGTACTTC.

This clone was counted once. This chain uses TRBV11-1 with TRBJ2-3; possible D gene TRBD2, 6 bases. Trimming took off 5 bases at V and 4 bases at J, with 13 bases between the two ends. CDR3 length: 14 amino acids. CDR1 is SGHAT, CDR2 FQDESV, per germline (reference sequence). This chain's CDR3 is CASSLGTFSDTQYF. The DNA of the CDR3 is TGTGCCAGCAGCCTAGGGACTTTCTCAGATACGCAGTATTTT.

The V and J genes are TRBV27 and TRBJ2-7, with a possible D match to TRBD1 (6 bases). Germline values: CDR1 MNHEY, CDR2 SMNVEV (reference sequence). Trimming left V 4 bases short and J 7 bases short, with 11 bases between. This CDR3 comprises 12 residues. Here the CDR3 reads CASSSTGWEQYF. CDR3 DNA sequence: TGTGCCAGCAGTTCAACAGGGTGGGAGCAGTACTTC.

This clone has a single count. V gene TRBV7-3 combines with J gene TRBJ2-2, with 14 bases lining up with TRBD2. Germline CDR1 and CDR2: SGHTA and FQGTGA. The CDR3 has 18 amino acids. With V trimmed by 6 bases and J by 7 bases, 13 bases remained unmatched. Here the CDR3 reads CASRPGLAGVSLGGELFF. The CDR3 DNA reads TGTGCCAGCAGACCGGGACTAGCGGGAGTGTCACTGGGCGGGGAGCTGTTTTTT.

The rearrangement links TRBV25-1 to TRBJ2-2; D is undetermined. CDR3 length equals 14 residues. V was cut by 7 bases and J by 3 bases, with 12 bases left in between. In germline, CDR1 is MGHDK, CDR2 SYGVNS. CDR3 in DNA: TGTGCCAGCACCGGTTTTTTTGACACCGGGGAGCTGTTTTTT. Translation gives CASTGFFDTGELFF.

CDR3 sequence reads: CASRELAGPNEQFF. The CDR3 nucleotides are TGTGCCAGCAGAGAACTAGCGGGACCCAATGAGCAGTTCTTC. This chain connects TRBV7-8 to TRBJ2-1; TRBD2 agrees at 10 bases. CDR3 length: 14 amino acids. Per germline, CDR1 SGHVS and CDR2 FQNEAQ. Trimming took 6 bases from V and 6 from J; bases not matched to a gene: 5.

This chain connects TRBV30 to TRBJ1-1; the match to TRBD1 covers 9 bases. This CDR3 is built from 13 residues. Germline lookup yields CDR1 GTSNPN and CDR2 SVGIG (reference sequence). After removal of 5 bases from V and 3 bases from J, the junction contained 4 bases not matched to a gene. CDR3 nucleotides: TGTGCCTGGGGGGGACAGGGTTACACTGAAGCTTTCTTT. Protein product: CAWGGQGYTEAFF.

The chain combines TRBV28 with TRBJ2-1; TRBD2 is a possible D gene (6 bases). The CDR3 runs 14 residues. V gave up 6 bases and J gave up 7 bases, with 16 bases separating them. The germline gives CDR1 MDHEN, CDR2 SYDVKM. The CDR3 region has the DNA TGTGCCAGCAGAAACCGGGGGTTGGGGAATGAGCAGTTCTTC. Translated: CASRNRGLGNEQFF.

The gene calls are TRBV27 and TRBJ2-7, with 7 bases that match TRBD1. There are 14 residues in the CDR3. CDR1 MNHEY and CDR2 SMNVEV come from the germline V gene (reference sequence). The J segment lost 5 bases and the V segment lost 0 bases, leaving 4 bases of the junction unmatched. CDR3 protein: CASSLSRQGHEQYF. The CDR3 coding sequence is TGTGCCAGCAGTTTATCGAGACAGGGACACGAGCAGTACTTC.